These 19 T cell receptor beta chains were sequenced from one sample in a study of blood T cell repertoires in COVID-19 (TCRdb year 2020). Library preparation was by the immunoSEQ multiplex PCR assay. TCRdb carries this immuneACCESS record with in-frame sequences only. Its versions omit some clonotypes, under half of them owing to an unresolved V gene in the studies checked, with the rest unexplained. Counted in this sample were about 100,000 clones; approximately 93% of them appeared once. Approximately 2% of the sample comes from the top ten. Specimen: peripheral blood. These receptor sequences come from a man aged 50 to 60 with active COVID-19.

This clone has a handful of counts. The V and J genes are TRBV3-1 (or the pseudogene TRBV3-2) and TRBJ2-1; tentative D call: TRBD1 (5 bases). This CDR3 spans 17 amino acids. The germline gives CDR1 LGHDT, CDR2 YNNKEL (reference sequence). Trimming pared 6 bases from V and 8 bases from J, leaving 26 bases between. CDR3 coding DNA: TGTGCCAGCAGGCAACTTATCAGGGTGCAGATGATCGATGAGCAGTTCTTC. It encodes CASRQLIRVQMIDEQFF.

Here the CDR3 DNA reads TGCGCCAGCAGCTTGGGACTAGCGCTTAGCACAGATACGCAGTATTTT. Protein: CASSLGLALSTDTQYF. The chain recombines TRBV5-1 with TRBJ2-3; 8 bases are shared with TRBD2. V dropped 0 bases and J dropped 0; count of bases not matched to a gene: 3. Germline V gene sequence: CDR1 SGHRS, CDR2 YFSETQ. This CDR3 is 16 amino acids long.

The rearrangement joins TRBV6-6 to TRBJ2-7; 7 positions match TRBD2. Germline V gene data show CDR1 as MNHNY and CDR2 as SVGAGI (reference sequence). Trimming took 5 bases from V and 2 from J; bases not matched to a gene: 6. The CDR3 sequence is 14 residues long. In DNA, the CDR3 is TGTGCCAGCAGTGCACTTGGGGGGGCCTACGAGCAGTACTTC. It is translated as CASSALGGAYEQYF.

V and J are TRBV19 and TRBJ2-5; TRBD1 is a possible D gene (6 bases). Germline CDR1 LNHDA, CDR2 SQIVND (reference sequence). CDR3 length equals 15 residues. Trimming left V 3 bases short and J 6 bases short, with 17 bases between. This chain's CDR3 is CASSIGQTPGKTQYF. In DNA, the CDR3 is TGTGCCAGTAGTATCGGACAGACCCCAGGAAAGACCCAGTACTTC. Complete variable domain (other parts from reference TRBV19 and TRBJ2-5): DGGITQSPKYLFRKEGQNVTLSCEQNLNHDAMYWYRQDPGQGLRLIYYSQIVNDFQKGDIAEGYSVSREKKESFPLTVTSAQKNPTAFYLCASSIGQTPGKTQYFGPGTRLLVL.

J is TRBJ1-2 and V is TRBV7-8; TRBD1 agrees at 8 bases. The CDR3 is 15 residues long. Germline trimming cut 5 bases from V and 5 bases from J; bases unmatched to any gene: 10. In germline, CDR1 is SGHVS, CDR2 FQNEAQ. CDR3 residues: CASSLRTGPYYGYTF. CDR3 DNA sequence: TGTGCCAGCAGCCTCAGGACAGGGCCCTATTATGGCTACACCTTC.

The chain is built from TRBV6-4 and TRBJ2-3; a weak D match, TRBD2 (6 bases). This CDR3 spans 14 amino acids. With 2 bases removed from V and 3 bases from J, the gap between germline ends came to 9 bases. CDR1 is MRHNA and CDR2 is SNTAGT in the germline V gene. The CDR3 DNA reads as TGTGCCAGCAGTGACGGGCTAGCGACAGATACGCAGTATTTT. It encodes CASSDGLATDTQYF.

The gene calls are TRBV30 and TRBJ2-5, with TRBD2 matching over 9 bases. Germline CDR1 GTSNPN, CDR2 SVGIG (reference sequence). Trimming removed 3 bases from V and 4 bases from J; junction bases left unmatched: 9. This CDR3 is built from 15 residues. The CDR3 region has the DNA TGTGCCTGGAGGGGAATAGCGGGAGATGGAGAGACCCAGTACTTC. Protein: CAWRGIAGDGETQYF.

The rearrangement uses TRBV2 and TRBJ1-1; tentative D call: TRBD1 (6 bases). CDR3 length: 13 amino acids. Deletions cut 7 bases from V and 1 base from J, with 10 bases between. Per germline, CDR1 SNHLY and CDR2 FYNNEI. CDR3 sequence reads: CASKNRENTEAFF. The CDR3 nucleotides are TGTGCCAGCAAAAACAGGGAGAACACTGAAGCTTTCTTT.

This rearrangement joins TRBV2 to TRBJ1-2; weak D call: TRBD1 (6 bases). V lost 1 base, J lost 3 bases, and 21 bases lay in between. The germline CDR1 and CDR2 sequences are SNHLY and FYNNEI. This CDR3 spans 18 amino acids. CDR3 amino acids: CASSEGALSGQRYYGYTF. The CDR3 DNA follows: TGTGCCAGCAGTGAAGGGGCATTATCTGGACAGAGATACTATGGCTACACCTTC.

In this sample, this clone turned up a few times. This sequence joins TRBV7-9 and TRBJ1-6, with 11 bases aligning to TRBD1. The CDR3 spans 17 residues. V shed 1 base, J shed 7 bases, and the junction held 6 bases outside the gene matches. Per the germline V gene, CDR1 is SEHNR and CDR2 is FQNEAQ (reference sequence). DNA of the CDR3: TGTGCCAGCAGCTTAGTTCGGGACAGGGGGTGGAATTCACCCCTCCACTTT. Its translation is CASSLVRDRGWNSPLHF.

The V call is TRBV7-2, the J call TRBJ1-5; D is undetermined. V was pared by 5 bases and J by 3 bases, with 11 bases between. Germline V gene sequence: CDR1 SGHTA, CDR2 FQGNSA. This CDR3 is 14 amino acids long. The CDR3 DNA follows: TGTGCCAGCAGCACAACAGCCGCCAATCAGCCCCAGCATTTT. Translation gives CASSTTAANQPQHF.

With regard to this clone: One end of the junction varies from germline; a read error may be responsible. The V call is TRBV19, the J call TRBJ2-2, with D possibly matching TRBD1 (7 bases). The CDR3 runs 16 residues. The germline gives CDR1 LNHDA, CDR2 SQIVND (reference sequence). CDR3 bases: TGTGCCAGTACTATAGGGGGCGGGATCGGCGCCGGGGAGCTGTTTTTT. Its protein is CASTIGGGIGAGELFF.

This clone was found a few times. The V and J genes are TRBV9 and TRBJ2-3, with 8 bases lining up with TRBD2. CDR3 length: 19 amino acids. J gave up 2 bases and V 4 bases, and 18 bases lay outside the gene matches. Germline V gives CDR1 SGDLS, CDR2 YYNGEE. CDR3 amino acids: CASSTHPGSVAGSTDTQYF. For the CDR3, the DNA is TGTGCCAGCAGCACGCACCCTGGATCGGTAGCGGGATCCACAGATACGCAGTATTTT.

This rearrangement joins TRBV7-3 to TRBJ1-1; 10 positions agree with TRBD1. CDR1 is SGHTA, CDR2 FQGTGA, per germline. Germline trimming cut 5 bases from V and 2 bases from J; bases unmatched to any gene: 5. There are 15 residues in the CDR3. CDR3 sequence: CASSLQTGGNTEAFF. In nucleotides, the CDR3 is TGTGCCAGCAGCCTCCAGACAGGGGGCAACACTGAAGCTTTCTTT.

Points on this clone: One end of the junction does not line up with germline, which may come from a read error. The V and J genes are TRBV6-5 and TRBJ1-1; 7 bases are shared with TRBD1. Germline V gives CDR1 MNHEY, CDR2 SVGAGI. The CDR3 is made up of 15 amino acids. DNA for the CDR3: TGTGCAAGCATACTTCTAGGACAGGTTAACACTGAAGCTTTCTTT. This codes for CASILLGQVNTEAFF.

J is TRBJ1-1 and V is TRBV5-1; maybe TRBD1 (6 bases). V gave up 5 bases and J gave up 7 bases, with 18 bases separating them. There are 14 residues in the CDR3. The germline CDR1 and CDR2 sequences are SGHRS and YFSETQ. The CDR3 DNA reads TGCGCCAGCAGTACAGGGTCCACTGGAGGTGAAGCTTTCTTT. Translated, it gives CASSTGSTGGEAFF. Supplemented by reference TRBV5-1 and TRBJ1-1, the full variable domain reads KAGVTQTPRYLIKTRGQQVTLSCSPISGHRSVSWYQQTPGQGLQFLFEYFSETQRNKGNFPGRFSGRQFSNSRSEMNVSTLELGDSALYLCASSTGSTGGEAFFGQGTRLTVV.

The chain carries TRBV5-1 and TRBJ1-1; D is undetermined. This CDR3 is built from 15 residues. Germline CDR1 and CDR2: SGHRS and YFSETQ. Trimming took off 0 bases at V and 0 bases at J, with 9 bases between the two ends. In DNA form, the CDR3 reads TGCGCCAGCAGCTTGGATCCGGGAATGAACACTGAAGCTTTCTTT. Translation gives CASSLDPGMNTEAFF.

This sequence joins TRBV19 and TRBJ1-2; 11 bases agree with TRBD1. Losses at the gene ends were 1 base for V and 2 bases for J; bases not matched to a gene: 3. The CDR3 spans 16 residues. The germline V gene has CDR1 LNHDA and CDR2 SQIVND (reference sequence). DNA for the CDR3: TGTGCCAGTAGTATAGGCGGGACAGGGGGAAACTATGGCTACACCTTC. Translation: CASSIGGTGGNYGYTF.

This sequence joins TRBV9 and TRBJ2-5, with TRBD2 matching over 13 bases. The CDR3 runs 16 residues. With 3 bases clipped from V and 3 bases from J, the junction kept 5 bases outside the gene matches. CDR1 is SGDLS and CDR2 is YYNGEE in the germline V gene. CDR3 DNA: TGTGCCAGCAGCGCCCGGACTAGCGGGGGTAAAGAGACCCAGTACTTC. As protein: CASSARTSGGKETQYF.